These 18 T cell receptor beta chains came from one sample sequenced in a study of shared clonotypes between healthy human individuals. Sequencing used immunoSEQ multiplex PCR; TCRdb keeps in-frame clones, though not all of them. The table has roughly 700,000 clones, roughly 70% seen once. The sequenced sample consisted of memory CD4+ T cells sorted from blood. Subset: CD45RA-negative fraction. All receptors derive from a woman aged 25 to 45 in good health.

The chain couples TRBV2 to TRBJ2-1; D is unclear. The V end lost 0 bases, the J end lost 1 base, and 16 bases lay between the germline ends. Germline-derived CDR1 and CDR2 are SNHLY and FYNNEI. This CDR3 comprises 18 residues. CDR3 protein: CASSEAGYWGVSYNEQFF. The CDR3 DNA is TGTGCCAGCAGTGAAGCCGGGTACTGGGGTGTGTCCTACAATGAGCAGTTCTTC.

The chain recombines TRBV2 with TRBJ1-1; TRBD1 is a possible D gene (5 bases). This CDR3 region has 13 residues. Per the germline V gene, CDR1 is SNHLY and CDR2 is FYNNEI. Trimming took off 5 bases at V and 4 bases at J, with 11 bases between the two ends. The CDR3 DNA sequence: TGTGCCAGCAGTTTGGGACGGCCCACTGAAGCTTTCTTT. This sequence encodes CASSLGRPTEAFF.

This clone showed up just a few times. This sample also contains other DNA sequences that code for the same CDR3. The V gene is TRBV28, the J gene TRBJ2-7, with 8 bases that match TRBD2. Germline trimming cut 3 bases from V and 3 bases from J; bases unmatched to any gene: 7. CDR3 length: 15 amino acids. From germline, CDR1 is MDHEN and CDR2 SYDVKM. CDR3 sequence (DNA): TGTGCCAGCAGTTTCGGCGGGAGGCGCCGCTACGAGCAGTACTTC. Protein sequence: CASSFGGRRRYEQYF.

This chain connects TRBV7-8 to TRBJ2-7; 9 nucleotides line up with TRBD1. The CDR3 spans 16 residues. Germline V CDR1 and CDR2: SGHVS, FQNEAQ. V shed 3 bases, J shed 7 bases, and the junction held 13 bases outside the gene matches. The CDR3 bases are TGTGCCAGCAGCTTCTATGGCGGACAGGGGCTGCGTGAGCAGTACTTC. Encoded protein: CASSFYGGQGLREQYF.

This chain uses TRBV7-6 with TRBJ2-5; 9 nucleotides line up with TRBD2. This CDR3 has 16 residues. CDR1 is SGHVS and CDR2 is FNYEAQ in the germline V gene. Trimming at V came to 1 base and at J to 1 base, leaving 4 bases not matched to a gene. The CDR3 loop is CASSLGSSGTQETQYF. The CDR3 DNA sequence: TGTGCCAGCAGCTTAGGGTCTAGCGGGACCCAAGAGACCCAGTACTTC.

This sequence joins TRBV7-9 and TRBJ2-3; perhaps TRBD1 as D (6 bases). Germline CDR1 SEHNR, CDR2 FQNEAQ (reference sequence). The CDR3 has 13 residues. V lost 6 bases and J lost 1, with 8 bases in between. The chain's CDR3 is CASSWTGTDTQYF. Written as DNA, the CDR3 is TGTGCCAGCAGTTGGACAGGCACAGATACGCAGTATTTT.

This sequence joins TRBV9 and TRBJ1-2, with D perhaps matching TRBD1 (6 bases). There are 14 residues in the CDR3. Germline assignment: CDR1 SGDLS and CDR2 YYNGEE. V dropped 3 bases and J dropped 8 bases, with 17 bases sitting between them. CDR3 sequence (DNA): TGTGCCAGCAGCGAACCGGGACATCGTATAGGCTACACCTTC. Translated: CASSEPGHRIGYTF.

This clone was counted only a few times. The chain uses TRBV28 and TRBJ2-7; TRBD1 aligns across 12 bases. The CDR3 loop spans 14 amino acids. Per germline, CDR1 MDHEN and CDR2 SYDVKM. With 6 bases clipped from V and 6 bases from J, the junction kept 6 bases outside the gene matches. The CDR3 DNA sequence: TGTGCCAGCAGAACGGGACAGGGGGCAGGCGAGCAGTACTTC. As protein: CASRTGQGAGEQYF.

This chain connects TRBV7-7 to TRBJ2-5; TRBD1 matches 9 bases. V gave up 4 bases and J gave up 7 bases; unmatched junction bases: 4. Germline loops: CDR1 SSHAT, CDR2 FNYEAQ (reference sequence). The CDR3 totals 13 residues. The CDR3 spells CASSSGTGRTQYF. CDR3 coding DNA: TGTGCCAGCAGCTCCGGGACAGGGCGGACCCAGTACTTC.

CDR3 amino acids: CASSQPTSGPTYEQYF. DNA for the CDR3: TGCGCCAGCAGCCAACCGACTAGCGGGCCTACCTACGAGCAGTACTTC. V gene TRBV4-1 combines with J gene TRBJ2-7, with 10 bases fitting TRBD2. The ends lost 2 bases at V and 2 bases at J; junction bases unmatched: 6. Germline assignment: CDR1 MGHRA and CDR2 YSYEKL. The CDR3 is 16 amino acids.

V usage is TRBV6-5 and J usage is TRBJ1-5; D is undetermined. The CDR3 runs to 15 residues. Germline V gives CDR1 MNHEY, CDR2 SVGAGI. Trimming took off 8 bases at V and 9 bases at J, with 23 bases between the two ends. This CDR3 reads CASGEERPPFRPQHF. The CDR3 DNA follows: TGTGCCAGCGGGGAGGAGCGACCTCCTTTTCGGCCCCAGCATTTT.

The chain carries TRBV5-4 and TRBJ2-5; TRBD2 is a possible D gene (6 bases). From germline, CDR1 is SGHNT and CDR2 YYREEE (reference sequence). There are 15 residues in the CDR3. Trimming stripped 1 base from V and 1 base from J, with 11 bases between. CDR3 in DNA: TGTGCCAGCAGCTTGAGACTCGGGGGCCAAGAGACCCAGTACTTC. As protein: CASSLRLGGQETQYF.

The chain carries TRBV5-1 and TRBJ2-3, with 11 bases fitting TRBD1. CDR3 length equals 17 residues. The germline V gene has CDR1 SGHRS and CDR2 YFSETQ. V lost 4 bases, J lost 3 bases, and 10 bases stayed unmatched. In DNA form, the CDR3 reads TGCGCCAGCAGCCCTAGGGCCGGGACAGGGGGTACAGATACGCAGTATTTT. It specifies CASSPRAGTGGTDTQYF.

The chain couples TRBV6-5 to TRBJ2-1, with D perhaps matching TRBD1 (6 bases). The CDR3 has 14 residues. V lost 6 bases and J 9 bases, leaving 18 bases between the germline ends. The V gene's germline CDR1 is MNHEY and CDR2 SVGAGI. The CDR3 DNA reads as TGTGCCAGCAGGTCTCCCTTGGGGGCCGTTGAGCAGTTCTTC. It specifies CASRSPLGAVEQFF.

This clone showed up just once. V is TRBV6-1 and J is TRBJ2-7; D is perhaps TRBD1 (5 bases). Germline CDR1 reads MNHNS; CDR2 reads SASEGT. V lost 11 bases and J lost 1, with 18 bases in between. CDR3 size: 14 residues. The CDR3 sequence is CAPSQGKKSYEQYF. For the CDR3, the DNA is TGTGCCCCCAGTCAGGGTAAGAAGTCCTACGAGCAGTACTTC.

The genes are TRBV7-9 and TRBJ2-1, with D unclear. Trimming took off 5 bases at V and 8 bases at J, with 4 bases between the two ends. Germline V gives CDR1 SEHNR, CDR2 FQNEAQ (reference sequence). This CDR3 has 10 residues. The CDR3 is CASSRYEQFF. CDR3 bases: TGTGCCAGCAGCCGGTATGAGCAGTTCTTC.

There are many counts of this clone. J is TRBJ1-1 and V is TRBV11-2; D unclear. Germline assignment: CDR1 SGHAT and CDR2 FQNNGV. V lost 1 base and J 1 base, leaving 10 bases between the germline ends. This CDR3 comprises 15 residues. CDR3 loop: CASSLGGRTNTEAFF. The CDR3 DNA follows: TGTGCCAGCAGCTTAGGCGGCCGGACGAACACTGAAGCTTTCTTT.

A word on this clone: Other DNA sequences in this sample translate to the same CDR3. The chain links TRBV5-1 to TRBJ2-2; 7 positions agree with TRBD2. The germline V gene has CDR1 SGHRS and CDR2 YFSETQ. V lost 3 bases, J lost 2 bases, and 7 bases stayed unmatched. The CDR3 runs to 16 residues. The chain's CDR3 is CASSSSGRANTGELFF. The CDR3 region has the DNA TGCGCCAGCAGCTCTTCTGGGAGGGCAAACACCGGGGAGCTGTTTTTT. Filled out from reference TRBV5-1 and TRBJ2-2, the complete variable domain reads KAGVTQTPRYLIKTRGQQVTLSCSPISGHRSVSWYQQTPGQGLQFLFEYFSETQRNKGNFPGRFSGRQFSNSRSEMNVSTLELGDSALYLCASSSSGRANTGELFFGEGSRLTVL.